This entry features one TCR beta chain sequence. The antigen is undetermined. PCR employed 60 Vbeta and 13 Jbeta primers. This table comes from immunoSEQ multiplex PCR, and its TCRdb copy is limited to in-frame clones, with some not included. The sample lists 150,000 to 200,000 clones, 70% to 90% occurring once. The record originates from a study of cytomegalovirus exposure and HLA in healthy donors. The study's findings and limits: Differences between HLA loci emerged in a later analysis of TCR association rates, with DRB1 most and HLA-C fewest. Donors were assumed by presence/absence analyses to have roughly uniform sequencing depth.

The germline V and J ends were trimmed by 3 bases and 1 base, with 15 bases remaining between them. The germline V gene has CDR1 SGHAT and CDR2 FQNNGV. CDR3 length: 17 residues. The chain is built from TRBV11-2 and TRBJ2-2; TRBD2 is a possible D gene (6 bases). The sequence was obtained from a man aged 18 to 30 in good health and CMV-seropositive. The sample taken for sequencing was PBMCs. This CDR3 reads CASSFSGVGLNTGELFF. The DNA of the CDR3 is TGTGCCAGCAGCTTTTCGGGGGTGGGGTTGAACACCGGGGAGCTGTTTTTT.